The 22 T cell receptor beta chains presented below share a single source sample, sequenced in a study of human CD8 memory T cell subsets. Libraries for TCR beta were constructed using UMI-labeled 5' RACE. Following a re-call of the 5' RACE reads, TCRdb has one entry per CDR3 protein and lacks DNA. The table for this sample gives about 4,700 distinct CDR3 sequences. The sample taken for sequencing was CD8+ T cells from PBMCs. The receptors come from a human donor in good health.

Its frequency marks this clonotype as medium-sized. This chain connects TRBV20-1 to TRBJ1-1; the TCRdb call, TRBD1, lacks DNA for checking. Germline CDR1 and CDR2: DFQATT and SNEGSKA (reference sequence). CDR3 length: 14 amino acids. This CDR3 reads CSARSGDSNTEAFF.

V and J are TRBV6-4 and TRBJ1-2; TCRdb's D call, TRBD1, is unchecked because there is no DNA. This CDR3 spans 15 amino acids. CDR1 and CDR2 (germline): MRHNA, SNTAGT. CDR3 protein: CASSEGTDSFYGYTF.

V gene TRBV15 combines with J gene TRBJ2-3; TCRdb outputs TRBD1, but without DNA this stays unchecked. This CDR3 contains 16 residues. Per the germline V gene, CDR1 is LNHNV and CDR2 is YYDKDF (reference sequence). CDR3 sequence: CATSRDMSGGSDTQYF.

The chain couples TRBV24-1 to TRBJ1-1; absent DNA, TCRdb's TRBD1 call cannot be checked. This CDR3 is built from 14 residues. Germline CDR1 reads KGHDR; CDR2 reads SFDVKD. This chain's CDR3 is CATRGGGMGTEAFF.

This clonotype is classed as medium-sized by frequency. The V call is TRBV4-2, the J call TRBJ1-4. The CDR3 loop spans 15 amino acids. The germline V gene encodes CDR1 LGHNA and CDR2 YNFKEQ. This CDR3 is CASSQDGQANEKLFF.

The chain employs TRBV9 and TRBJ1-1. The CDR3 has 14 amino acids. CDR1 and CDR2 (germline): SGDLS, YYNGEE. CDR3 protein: CASSVGWGNTEAFF.

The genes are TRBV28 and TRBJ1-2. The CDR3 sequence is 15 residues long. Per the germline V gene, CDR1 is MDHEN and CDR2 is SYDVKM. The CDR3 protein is CASSFPPSANYGYTF.

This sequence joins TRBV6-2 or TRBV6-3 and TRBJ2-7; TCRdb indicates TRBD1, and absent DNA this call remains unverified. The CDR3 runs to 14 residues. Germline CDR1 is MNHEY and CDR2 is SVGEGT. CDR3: CASSPRDTIYEQYF.

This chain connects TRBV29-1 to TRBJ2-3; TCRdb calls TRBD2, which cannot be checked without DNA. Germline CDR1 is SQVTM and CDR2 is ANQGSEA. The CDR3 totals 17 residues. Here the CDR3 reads CSVMGLAGGSSTDTQYF.

CDR3 sequence: CASSGDSTGELFF. This chain links TRBV6-4 with TRBJ2-2; TCRdb outputs TRBD2, but without DNA this stays unchecked. CDR1 and CDR2 from the germline V gene are MRHNA and SNTAGT. The CDR3 runs 13 residues.

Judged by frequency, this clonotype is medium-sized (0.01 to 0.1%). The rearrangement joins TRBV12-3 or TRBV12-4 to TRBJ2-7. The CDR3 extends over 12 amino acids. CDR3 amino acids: CASSLSPYEQYF.

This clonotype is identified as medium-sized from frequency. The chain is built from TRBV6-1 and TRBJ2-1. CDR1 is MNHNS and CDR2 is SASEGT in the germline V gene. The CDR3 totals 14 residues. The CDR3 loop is CASSEGLWYNEQFF.

The chain's CDR3 is CASSEAGSYNEQFF. V usage is TRBV6-4 and J usage is TRBJ2-1; TCRdb picks TRBD2, but there is no DNA to check that call. The CDR3 runs 14 residues. Per germline, CDR1 MRHNA and CDR2 SNTAGT.

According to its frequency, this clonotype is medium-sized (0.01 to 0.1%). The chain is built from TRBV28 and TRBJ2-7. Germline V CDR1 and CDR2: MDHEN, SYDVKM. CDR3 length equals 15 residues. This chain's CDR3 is CASSPIPDSSYEQYF.

The CDR3 sequence: CASSDGGENTGELFF. The chain has TRBV6-4 and TRBJ2-2. CDR1 is MRHNA, CDR2 SNTAGT, per germline. The CDR3 has 15 residues.

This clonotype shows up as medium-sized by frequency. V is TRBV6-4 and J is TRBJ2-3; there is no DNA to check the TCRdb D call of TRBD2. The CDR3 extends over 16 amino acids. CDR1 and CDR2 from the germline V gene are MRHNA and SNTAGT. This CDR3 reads CASSEGNRGGTDTQYF.

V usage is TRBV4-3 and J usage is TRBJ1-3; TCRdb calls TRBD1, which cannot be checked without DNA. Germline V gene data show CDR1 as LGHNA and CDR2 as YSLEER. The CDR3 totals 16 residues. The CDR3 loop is CASSPKAGVSGNTIYF.

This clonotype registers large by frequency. The CDR3 sequence: CASSPRPGGEQYF. The gene calls are TRBV7-6 and TRBJ2-7; the D gene TCRdb calls, TRBD1, cannot be checked with no DNA. The CDR3 extends over 13 amino acids. Germline V gene data show CDR1 as SGHVS and CDR2 as FNYEAQ.

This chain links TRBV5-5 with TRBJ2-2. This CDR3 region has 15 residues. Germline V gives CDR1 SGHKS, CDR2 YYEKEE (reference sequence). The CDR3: CASSLNTANTGELFF.

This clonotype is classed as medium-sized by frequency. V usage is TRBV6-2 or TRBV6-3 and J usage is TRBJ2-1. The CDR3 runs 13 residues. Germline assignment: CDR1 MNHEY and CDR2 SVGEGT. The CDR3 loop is CASSQTEANEQFF.

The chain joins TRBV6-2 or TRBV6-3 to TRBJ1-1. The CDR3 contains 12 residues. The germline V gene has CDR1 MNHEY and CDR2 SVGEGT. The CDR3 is CASSYSATEAFF.

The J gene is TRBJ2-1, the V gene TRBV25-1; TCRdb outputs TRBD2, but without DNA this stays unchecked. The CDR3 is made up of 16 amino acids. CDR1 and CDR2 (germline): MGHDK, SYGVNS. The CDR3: CASSDTGTSGDNEQFF.